This TCR beta chain appears in the sequencing data of a study of blood T cell repertoires in COVID-19. Study overall: From T cells, B-cell-depleted T cells, or PBMCs came the material, which was cDNA or gDNA.

Study processing details: Amplifying reference gene primers gave estimates of nucleated cell counts. The repertoire was sequenced with immunoSEQ multiplex PCR; TCRdb's copy has only in-frame clones and lacks some. For V, J and clone size, that table is used; D and trimming come from the DNA. The data hold some 200,000 clones, with approximately 81% observed a single time. Trimming took off 1 base at V and 4 bases at J, with 10 bases between the two ends. The germline V gene encodes CDR1 SEHNR and CDR2 FQNEAQ (reference sequence). The CDR3 runs to 14 residues. Sequenced input: peripheral blood. The receptor was derived from an elderly woman with acute or convalescent COVID-19. The chain is built from TRBV7-9 and TRBJ1-1, with D uncertain. The CDR3: CASSLVSLATEAFF. The CDR3 nucleotides read TGTGCCAGCAGCTTAGTGTCGCTGGCCACTGAAGCTTTCTTT.